This T cell receptor (beta chain) appears in the sequencing data of a study of T cell repertoires in cytomegalovirus infection. Study-level information: Recently identified HLA-C-restricted and well-studied HLA-B-restricted CMV epitopes were used. The public TCR beta signatures pointed to both CMV infection and matching HLA type. Overall study results and limits: Ex vivo, HLA-C-restricted CMV-specific TCR beta clonotypes prevailed over the rest of the response. Frequencies of public TCR beta families were cumulated, and this identified carriers of CMV plus the relevant HLA.

TCRdb recomputed calls from the reads with MiXCR, one row per CDR3 protein. The sample has about 270,000 distinct CDR3 sequences, around 20% seen once. This clonotype was seen ten or more times. The antigen remains unidentified. Germline CDR1 is MNHNS and CDR2 is SASEGT. V dropped 3 bases and J dropped 5 bases, with 16 bases sitting between them. This CDR3 has 15 residues. This TCR was recovered from a human donor in good health (CMV status not recorded). Some clones in this sample may be carry-over from other donors' samples. This specimen consisted of cultured PBMCs, obtained from culture after CMV antigen stimulation. This chain connects TRBV6-1 to TRBJ2-5, with D perhaps being TRBD1 or TRBD2 (5 bases each). The CDR3 spells CASSDDPGAAETQYF. DNA of the CDR3: TGTGCCAGCAGTGATGACCCCGGGGCGGCTGAGACCCAGTACTTC.